The source of this T cell receptor (beta chain) is a study of metastatic and nonmetastatic thyroid tumors. The overall study: Across blood and tumor or nodule tissue, repertoires from malignant and benign thyroid patients were compared with one another. General study points: For both blood and tumor, malignant thyroid tumors reportedly showed significantly higher TCR beta diversity than benign nodules did.

Before thyroid surgery, none of the patients had received any treatment. Original methodology: The authors used CDR3 differences across clinicopathological groups to build a distant-metastasis classifier for papillary thyroid cancer. TCRdb re-analyzed the PCR reads through MiXCR. TCRdb, not the authors, supplied the V and J calls. The data contain some 4,800 clones, approximately 22% of them singletons. At least ten counts were recorded for this clone. No antigen is known for it. CDR1 is SNHLY and CDR2 is FYNNEI in the germline V gene. The V segment lost 11 bases and the J segment 7 bases; nucleotides outside the gene matches: 6. The CDR3 extends over 11 amino acids.

The clonotype comes from a male donor with papillary thyroid cancer or a benign thyroid nodule (not recorded which). Some clones in this sample may be carry-over from other donors' samples. The sample taken for sequencing was tumor tissue. The chain uses TRBV2 and TRBJ2-3, with TRBD1 matching 7 bases. CDR3 protein: CAGDRAYTQYF. CDR3 DNA sequence: TGTGCCGGAGACAGGGCTTATACGCAGTATTTT.